This record looks at one T cell receptor beta chain sequence and its context. Antigen specificity is unknown. Treatment specified: roughly 18 received Ad26.COV2.S at low or high dose, single or two shots; 5 received placebo; per-sample allocation not given. Material that was analyzed had been drawn on day 63 after the first vaccine or placebo injection. The data originate from a study of Ad26.COV2.S vaccination and SARS-CoV-2 variants. Study-level information: Ad26.COV2.S, an intramuscular injection, was given once or twice 56 days apart. Findings of the study overall: It was vaccine recipients, not placebo recipients, who had the higher spike-specific TCR breadth. Breadth and depth estimates from TCRs may understate total T cell responses.

TCRdb keeps only in-frame clones here, not all; method: immunoSEQ multiplex PCR. The repertoire consists of about 350,000 clones, with around nine tenths occurring once and the leading ten covering approximately 12%. Trimming took 5 bases from V and 2 from J; bases not matched to a gene: 9. Germline CDR1 and CDR2: SGHTA and FQGNSA. The CDR3 loop spans 16 amino acids. The rearrangement uses TRBV7-2 and TRBJ2-7; 10 nucleotides agree with TRBD2. This material consisted of peripheral blood, taken in a trial of Ad26.COV2.S vaccine versus placebo. The clonotype was recovered from a person between 18 and 60 years old who received the Ad26.COV2.S COVID-19 vaccine or a placebo. The CDR3 DNA reads as TGTGCCAGCAGCCCTGTAAATAGCGGGGGGACCTACGAGCAGTACTTC. Its translation is CASSPVNSGGTYEQYF.